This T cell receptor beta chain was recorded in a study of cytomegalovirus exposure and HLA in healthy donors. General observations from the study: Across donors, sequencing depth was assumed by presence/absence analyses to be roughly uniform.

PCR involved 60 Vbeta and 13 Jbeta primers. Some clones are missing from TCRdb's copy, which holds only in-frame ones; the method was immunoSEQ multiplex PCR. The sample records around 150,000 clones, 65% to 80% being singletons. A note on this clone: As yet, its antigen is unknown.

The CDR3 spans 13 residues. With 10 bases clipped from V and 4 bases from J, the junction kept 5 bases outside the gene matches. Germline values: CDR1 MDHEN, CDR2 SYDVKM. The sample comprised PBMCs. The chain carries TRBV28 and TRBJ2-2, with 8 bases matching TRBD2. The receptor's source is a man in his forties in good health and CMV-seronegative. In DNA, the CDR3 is TGTGCCACCAAACGGGGGGGCACCGGGGAGCTGTTTTTT. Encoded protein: CATKRGGTGELFF.